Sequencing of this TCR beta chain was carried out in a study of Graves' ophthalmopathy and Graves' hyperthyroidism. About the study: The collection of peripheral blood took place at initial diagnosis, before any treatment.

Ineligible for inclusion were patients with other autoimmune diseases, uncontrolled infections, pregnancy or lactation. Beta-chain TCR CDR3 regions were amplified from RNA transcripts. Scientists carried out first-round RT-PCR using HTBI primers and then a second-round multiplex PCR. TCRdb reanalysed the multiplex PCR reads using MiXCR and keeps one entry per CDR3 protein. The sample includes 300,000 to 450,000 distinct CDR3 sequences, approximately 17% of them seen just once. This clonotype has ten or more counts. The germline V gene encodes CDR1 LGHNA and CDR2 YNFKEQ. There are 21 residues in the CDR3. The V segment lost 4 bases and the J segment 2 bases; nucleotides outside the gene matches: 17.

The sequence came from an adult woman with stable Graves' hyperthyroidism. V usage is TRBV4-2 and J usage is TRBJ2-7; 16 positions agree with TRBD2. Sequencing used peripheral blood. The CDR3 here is CASSLPGDGTSGRANAYEQYF. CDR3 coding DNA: TGTGCCAGCAGCCTTCCCGGCGACGGGACTAGCGGGAGGGCCAACGCCTACGAGCAGTACTTC.